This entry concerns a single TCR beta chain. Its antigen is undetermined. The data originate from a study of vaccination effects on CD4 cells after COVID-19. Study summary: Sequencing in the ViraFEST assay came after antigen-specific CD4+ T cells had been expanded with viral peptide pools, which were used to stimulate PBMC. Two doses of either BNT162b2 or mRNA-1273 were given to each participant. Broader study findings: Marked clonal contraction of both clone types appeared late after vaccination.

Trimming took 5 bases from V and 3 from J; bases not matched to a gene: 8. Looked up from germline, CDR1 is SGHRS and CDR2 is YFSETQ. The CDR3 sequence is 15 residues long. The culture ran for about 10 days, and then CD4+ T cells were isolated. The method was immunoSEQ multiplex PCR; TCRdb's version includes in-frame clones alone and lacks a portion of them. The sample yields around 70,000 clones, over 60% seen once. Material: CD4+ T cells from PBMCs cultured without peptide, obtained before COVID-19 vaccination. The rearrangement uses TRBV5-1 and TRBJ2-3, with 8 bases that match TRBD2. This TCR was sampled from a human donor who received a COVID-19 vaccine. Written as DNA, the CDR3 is TGCGCCAGCAGGGCGGGCCGGGGGGGAACAGATACGCAGTATTTT. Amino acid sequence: CASRAGRGGTDTQYF.